The next 29 T cell receptor beta chains were all read from a single sample in a study of CD8 T cells in Susac syndrome. An input of about 0.5 to 1 ug of RNA was subjected to reverse transcription using random hexamers. TCRdb ran MiXCR on the immunoSEQ multiplex PCR reads and lists one entry per CDR3 protein. The sample comprises just over 150,000 distinct CDR3 sequences, roughly 95% of which are singletons, and roughly 0.15% rests with the top ten. The sequenced sample was CD4+ T cells from PBMCs. These receptors were obtained from a human donor with Susac syndrome.

The V gene is TRBV20-1, the J gene TRBJ1-1; D call uncertain. This CDR3 comprises 16 residues. CDR1 is DFQATT, CDR2 SNEGSKA, per germline (reference sequence). V was shortened by 3 bases and J by 0 bases, with 17 bases between the two germline ends. CDR3 loop: CSARAPMAAMNTEAFF. The CDR3 DNA reads as TGCAGTGCTAGGGCCCCCATGGCAGCCATGAACACTGAAGCTTTCTTT.

This chain connects TRBV20-1 to TRBJ2-7, with D maybe TRBD2 (6 bases). There are 14 residues in the CDR3. Deletions cut 6 bases from V and 2 bases from J, with 17 bases between. CDR1 is DFQATT and CDR2 is SNEGSKA in the germline V gene (reference sequence). The CDR3 sequence: CSALGGSSTYEQYF. The DNA of the CDR3 is TGCAGTGCCCTTGGAGGGAGCTCAACCTACGAGCAGTACTTC.

This sequence joins TRBV7-6 and TRBJ2-3; TRBD2 aligns across 8 bases. After removal of 1 base from V and 2 bases from J, the junction contained 5 bases not matched to a gene. The CDR3 totals 16 residues. CDR1 and CDR2 from the germline V gene are SGHVS and FNYEAQ. CDR3 in amino acids: CASSLGAGGNTDTQYF. Here the CDR3 DNA reads TGTGCCAGCAGCTTAGGGGCGGGGGGAAACACAGATACGCAGTATTTT.

CDR3 sequence: CASSPDPMGGYTF. In nucleotides, the CDR3 is TGTGCCAGCTCACCGGACCCGATGGGTGGCTACACCTTC. The gene calls are TRBV18 and TRBJ1-2; D remains unclear. Between the trimmed V and J ends, which lost 3 bases and 7 bases, there was a span of 12 bases. CDR3 length equals 13 residues. Germline lookup yields CDR1 KGHSH and CDR2 LQKENI.

The genes are TRBV20-1 and TRBJ1-5, with D possibly matching TRBD1 (6 bases). Germline V gene sequence: CDR1 DFQATT, CDR2 SNEGSKA (reference sequence). Trimming took 6 bases from V and 9 from J, leaving 21 bases between them. CDR3 size: 14 residues. CDR3 loop: CSAGQLLPEGPQHF. The CDR3 bases are TGCAGTGCGGGACAACTTCTCCCAGAAGGGCCCCAGCATTTT.

This rearrangement joins TRBV20-1 to TRBJ2-1; 12 nucleotides line up with TRBD2. J gave up 6 bases and V 3 bases, and 9 bases lay outside the gene matches. The V gene's germline CDR1 is DFQATT and CDR2 SNEGSKA (reference sequence). The length of the CDR3 is 16 residues. DNA for the CDR3: TGCAGTGCTAGTGGGTCTAGCGGGGGGGCAGGCAATGAGCAGTTCTTC. Amino acids: CSASGSSGGAGNEQFF.

This rearrangement joins TRBV7-8 to TRBJ1-2, with D unclear. CDR3 length: 14 residues. Trimming shortened V by 2 bases and J by 4 bases, and 11 bases separated the two germline ends. Germline V gene sequence: CDR1 SGHVS, CDR2 FQNEAQ. CDR3 protein: CASSLSGDLYGYTF. Here the CDR3 DNA reads TGTGCCAGCAGCTTATCTGGGGATCTCTATGGCTACACCTTC.

The CDR3 loop reads CASSVYPEGSGGGTYNEQFF. In DNA form, the CDR3 reads TGTGCCAGCAGCGTATATCCCGAAGGTAGCGGGGGGGGAACCTACAATGAGCAGTTCTTC. This chain links TRBV9 with TRBJ2-1; 11 bases are shared with TRBD2. Germline trimming cut 1 base from V and 2 bases from J; bases unmatched to any gene: 14. CDR1 and CDR2 (germline): SGDLS, YYNGEE. CDR3 length equals 20 residues.

The rearrangement joins TRBV6-2 or TRBV6-3 to TRBJ1-2; 8 positions match TRBD1. The germline gives CDR1 MNHEY, CDR2 SVGEGT. CDR3 length: 14 residues. J gave up 4 bases and V 6 bases, and 7 bases lay outside the gene matches. This CDR3 is CASRWTGSGYGYTF. CDR3 DNA: TGTGCCAGCAGATGGACAGGGAGTGGCTATGGCTACACCTTC.

This chain uses TRBV29-1 with TRBJ2-3; TRBD2 matches at 10 bases. The trim removed 6 bases at V and 1 base at J, leaving 4 bases unmatched. This CDR3 spans 14 amino acids. The V gene's germline CDR1 is SQVTM and CDR2 ANQGSEA. The CDR3 reads CSVASGGRTDTQYF. As DNA, the CDR3 is TGCAGCGTAGCTAGCGGGGGCCGCACAGATACGCAGTATTTT.

The chain employs TRBV20-1 and TRBJ2-7; 7 bases agree with TRBD2. The CDR3 runs to 12 residues. The germline V gene has CDR1 DFQATT and CDR2 SNEGSKA (reference sequence). J gave up 5 bases and V 4 bases, and 5 bases lay outside the gene matches. The CDR3 DNA reads TGCAGTGCTAAAACTAGCGCCAACGAGCAGTACTTC. As protein: CSAKTSANEQYF.

The V call is TRBV3-1, the J call TRBJ2-5; D gene unclear. V gave up 4 bases and J gave up 9 bases, with 12 bases separating them. Germline V lookup: CDR1 LGHDT, CDR2 YNNKEL (reference sequence). This CDR3 has 12 residues. CDR3 sequence reads: CASSPASVAQYF. The CDR3 nucleotides read TGTGCCAGCAGCCCGGCCTCCGTTGCCCAGTACTTC.

The chain employs TRBV24-1 and TRBJ2-7; the D call may be TRBD1 or TRBD2 (5 bases each). Trimming cost V 4 bases and J 6 bases, with 6 bases left between them. Germline lookup yields CDR1 KGHDR and CDR2 SFDVKD. This CDR3 is built from 11 residues. The CDR3 protein is CATSERGEQYF. DNA of the CDR3: TGTGCCACCAGTGAGAGGGGCGAGCAGTACTTC.

This chain connects TRBV29-1 to TRBJ2-7, with 10 bases aligning to TRBD1. V was clipped by 3 bases and J by 2 bases; unmatched bases: 13. The CDR3 runs to 17 residues. Per the germline V gene, CDR1 is SQVTM and CDR2 is ANQGSEA. CDR3 DNA sequence: TGCAGCGTTGAGGCGTCCCGGGACAGGGGAGGGACCTACGAGCAGTACTTC. Its protein is CSVEASRDRGGTYEQYF.

The chain couples TRBV9 to TRBJ1-4, with D maybe TRBD1 (5 bases). Germline CDR1 SGDLS, CDR2 YYNGEE. The CDR3 is 15 residues long. Trimming pared 0 bases from V and 1 base from J, leaving 7 bases between. The CDR3 protein is CASSVGDRTNEKLFF. The CDR3 coding sequence is TGTGCCAGCAGCGTAGGTGACAGAACTAATGAAAAACTGTTTTTT.

The chain uses TRBV10-3 and TRBJ2-2; maybe TRBD2 (6 bases). The CDR3 contains 16 residues. The germline CDR1 and CDR2 sequences are ENHRY and SYGVKD. Trimming removed 2 bases at V and 7 bases at J, with 17 bases between. Here the CDR3 DNA reads TGTGCCATCAGTGAGCCGAAGGGAGGTGTGGTCGGGGAGCTGTTTTTT. Protein sequence: CAISEPKGGVVGELFF.

V and J are TRBV7-9 and TRBJ1-2; D is uncertain. The CDR3 totals 14 residues. Trimming shortened V by 8 bases and J by 5 bases, and 18 bases separated the two germline ends. CDR1 and CDR2 (germline): SEHNR, FQNEAQ (reference sequence). In DNA form, the CDR3 reads TGTGCCAGCGCGCCAACCGGACGGATTTATGGCTACACCTTC. Protein product: CASAPTGRIYGYTF.

This sequence joins TRBV7-2 and TRBJ2-7, with 9 bases matching TRBD1. The V segment lost 6 bases and the J segment 4 bases; nucleotides outside the gene matches: 7. The CDR3 loop spans 14 amino acids. Germline CDR1 is SGHTA and CDR2 is FQGNSA. The CDR3: CASRGPGQGYEQYF. The CDR3 DNA sequence: TGTGCCAGCAGGGGACCGGGACAGGGTTACGAGCAGTACTTC.

The chain employs TRBV12-3 or TRBV12-4 and TRBJ1-2; unclear D gene. Trimming left V 5 bases short and J 1 base short, with 14 bases between. The CDR3 extends over 15 amino acids. The CDR3 loop is CASSPLWTLNYGYTF. The CDR3 bases are TGTGCCAGCAGTCCCCTCTGGACCCTTAACTATGGCTACACCTTC.

V is TRBV13 and J is TRBJ2-5; D is undetermined. The CDR3 extends over 13 amino acids. The germline V and J ends were trimmed by 5 bases and 2 bases, with 9 bases remaining between them. Germline CDR1 PRHDT, CDR2 FYEKMQ (reference sequence). CDR3 loop: CASSRRMQETQYF. Written as DNA, the CDR3 is TGTGCCAGCAGCCGCAGAATGCAAGAGACCCAGTACTTC.

This CDR3 reads CASSASGGQWNEQFF. The CDR3 nucleotides read TGCGCCAGCAGCGCCTCGGGGGGGCAGTGGAATGAGCAGTTCTTC. The chain couples TRBV5-1 to TRBJ2-1; 8 bases align to TRBD2. V lost 4 bases, J lost 7 bases, and 10 bases stayed unmatched. Germline lookup yields CDR1 SGHRS and CDR2 YFSETQ. This CDR3 has 15 amino acids.

This chain connects TRBV15 to TRBJ2-1; D could derive from TRBD1 or TRBD2 (7 bases each). Germline CDR1 is LNHNV and CDR2 is YYDKDF (reference sequence). The CDR3 contains 17 residues. V gave up 9 bases and J gave up 6 bases, with 27 bases separating them. In DNA, the CDR3 is TGTGCCACGCGTGATAAGGGGGGGACAGTGACCGGCAATGAGCAGTTCTTC. Amino acid sequence: CATRDKGGTVTGNEQFF.

The chain couples TRBV7-3 to TRBJ2-3; TRBD1 matches 10 bases. Germline values: CDR1 SGHTA, CDR2 FQGTGA. With 5 bases clipped from V and 5 bases from J, the junction kept 10 bases outside the gene matches. The CDR3 extends over 16 amino acids. The CDR3 sequence: CASSDPGQGTQDTQYF. CDR3 nucleotides: TGTGCCAGCAGCGATCCGGGACAGGGGACACAAGATACGCAGTATTTT.

The chain employs TRBV3-1 and TRBJ1-2; D remains ambiguous. V lost 1 base to trimming and J lost 8 bases, with 8 bases between them. Germline values: CDR1 LGHDT, CDR2 YNNKEL (reference sequence). The CDR3 covers 12 residues. CDR3 protein: CASSQGDRGYTF. The CDR3 DNA sequence: TGTGCCAGCAGCCAAGGAGATAGGGGCTACACCTTC.

This clonotype appeared once. This chain links TRBV12-3 or TRBV12-4 with TRBJ2-1; TRBD2 matches 11 bases. The CDR3 is 12 amino acids. Trimming took 6 bases from V and 10 from J; bases not matched to a gene: 2. DNA for the CDR3: TGTGCCAGCAGCAGGACTAGCGGGGAGCAGTTCTTC. Translation: CASSRTSGEQFF.

The chain couples TRBV9 to TRBJ2-3; no firm D call. CDR1 and CDR2 from the germline V gene are SGDLS and YYNGEE. This CDR3 is built from 14 residues. Trimming left V 1 base short and J 2 bases short, with 8 bases between. The CDR3 DNA is TGTGCCAGCAGCGTATGGGGTTCCACAGATACGCAGTATTTT. Protein product: CASSVWGSTDTQYF.

This chain links TRBV5-1 with TRBJ2-3; TRBD1 or TRBD2 may be the D gene (5 bases each). Between the trimmed V and J ends, which lost 4 bases and 6 bases, there was a span of 15 bases. CDR3 length: 14 residues. Germline V gene lookup returns CDR1 SGHRS and CDR2 YFSETQ. The CDR3: CASSPGTPRDTQYF. CDR3 sequence (DNA): TGCGCCAGCAGCCCTGGGACCCCTCGGGATACGCAGTATTTT.

The rearrangement uses TRBV20-1 and TRBJ2-3, with unresolved D. The CDR3 covers 12 residues. Trimming took 4 bases from V and 6 from J, leaving 11 bases between them. Germline V gene lookup returns CDR1 DFQATT and CDR2 SNEGSKA (reference sequence). CDR3 nucleotide sequence: TGCAGTGCTAAGATTTCCCAGGATACGCAGTATTTT. As protein: CSAKISQDTQYF.

The J gene is TRBJ2-2, the V gene TRBV20-1, with a weak D call TRBD2 (7 bases). CDR1 and CDR2 (germline): DFQATT, SNEGSKA (reference sequence). The CDR3 has 14 residues. The V gene lost 2 bases and the J gene lost 7 bases, with 14 bases spanning the gap. The DNA for the CDR3 is TGCAGTGCTAGAAGGGGGGGCAAGAACGGGGAGCTGTTTTTT. Translated, it gives CSARRGGKNGELFF.